This TCR beta chain was identified during a study of control samples from healthy donors and cancer patients. Assay: immunoSEQ multiplex PCR; the TCRdb copy retains only in-frame clones and omits some. The repertoire holds around 250,000 clones, roughly four fifths seen once, with 10% to 15% in the top ten. Germline V lookup: CDR1 SGHNT, CDR2 YYREEE (reference sequence). The length of the CDR3 is 15 residues. The V and J ends lost 1 base and 0 bases respectively, with 8 bases between them. This TCR was sampled from a woman aged 60-75 years with lung cancer. This chain uses TRBV5-4 with TRBJ2-1, with unresolved D. The specimen was PBMCs. CDR3 loop: CASSLTIDSYNEQFF. In nucleotides, the CDR3 is TGTGCCAGCAGCTTGACGATAGACTCCTACAATGAGCAGTTCTTC.